Following are 12 T cell receptor beta chains from one sample sequenced in a study of glioma-infiltrating T cells after dendritic cell vaccination. Measured with immunoSEQ multiplex PCR; TCRdb has only the in-frame clones, and not every one. The data show tens of thousands of clones, roughly 80% seen once. Stated time point: after dendritic cell vaccination, including at tumor progression/relapse. Sequencing was performed on blood, taken after dendritic cell vaccination. The receptor source for this set is a human donor with glioblastoma.

This clone was observed once. The V gene is TRBV2, the J gene TRBJ1-2, with 7 nucleotides matching TRBD1. The germline gives CDR1 SNHLY, CDR2 FYNNEI. This CDR3 has 16 amino acids. The V segment lost 2 bases and the J segment 2 bases; nucleotides outside the gene matches: 8. The CDR3, as DNA: TGTGCCAGCAGTGAAATGGCAGGGGGTGGGAACTATGGCTACACCTTC. Its translation: CASSEMAGGGNYGYTF.

The rearrangement uses TRBV6-5 and TRBJ1-1, with D perhaps matching TRBD1 (5 bases). Trimming cost V 2 bases and J 5 bases, with 9 bases left between them. Germline V gives CDR1 MNHEY, CDR2 SVGAGI. The CDR3 is made up of 13 amino acids. DNA for the CDR3: TGTGCCAGCAGTTACAGGGGCGTTACTGAAGCTTTCTTT. Translation gives CASSYRGVTEAFF.

The rearrangement uses TRBV5-1 and TRBJ2-3, with 8 bases that match TRBD2. CDR3 length: 15 amino acids. Germline V CDR1 and CDR2: SGHRS, YFSETQ. J was trimmed by 4 bases and V by 4 bases; bases with no gene match: 8. The CDR3 reads CASSTSTSVADTQYF. DNA for the CDR3: TGCGCCAGCAGCACCTCGACTAGCGTGGCAGATACGCAGTATTTT.

The V gene is TRBV19, the J gene TRBJ1-5; TRBD1 matches 7 bases. Germline values: CDR1 LNHDA, CDR2 SQIVND (reference sequence). Unmatched junction bases numbered 8, after V lost 5 bases and J lost 7 bases. The CDR3 loop spans 14 amino acids. Written as DNA, the CDR3 is TGTGCCAGTAGTCAACAGGGGTTAGAGCAGCCCCAGCATTTT. Translation gives CASSQQGLEQPQHF.

This chain connects TRBV4-1 to TRBJ1-4; no firm D call. CDR1 is MGHRA, CDR2 YSYEKL, per germline. V was shortened by 3 bases and J by 5 bases, with 13 bases between the two germline ends. This CDR3 spans 15 amino acids. CDR3 bases: TGCGCCAGCAGCCAGCCGGACTTCGAAAATGAAAAACTGTTTTTT. Translation gives CASSQPDFENEKLFF.

The chain employs TRBV5-4 and TRBJ2-2; 7 nucleotides line up with TRBD1. Germline assignment: CDR1 SGHNT and CDR2 YYREEE (reference sequence). J gave up 7 bases and V 4 bases, and 4 bases lay outside the gene matches. There are 13 residues in the CDR3. In DNA form, the CDR3 reads TGTGCCAGCAGCACGACAGGGATCGGGGAGCTGTTTTTT. This translates into CASSTTGIGELFF.

The CDR3 sequence: CASSIGGNPVAFF. The CDR3 DNA follows: TGTGCCAGTAGTATTGGGGGGAACCCTGTAGCTTTCTTT. The chain combines TRBV19 with TRBJ1-1, with D possibly matching TRBD1 (5 bases). Deletions cut 3 bases from V and 10 bases from J, with 15 bases between. Germline V gene data show CDR1 as LNHDA and CDR2 as SQIVND (reference sequence). The CDR3 runs 13 residues. Supplemented by reference TRBV19 and TRBJ1-1, the full variable domain reads DGGITQSPKYLFRKEGQNVTLSCEQNLNHDAMYWYRQDPGQGLRLIYYSQIVNDFQKGDIAEGYSVSREKKESFPLTVTSAQKNPTAFYLCASSIGGNPVAFFGQGTRLTVV.

The chain joins TRBV30 to TRBJ1-4, with 9 positions matching TRBD1. This CDR3 is built from 15 residues. Unmatched junction bases numbered 4, after V lost 5 bases and J lost 0 bases. Germline CDR1 and CDR2: GTSNPN and SVGIG (reference sequence). CDR3 residues: CAWGTGTATNEKLFF. The CDR3 DNA is TGTGCCTGGGGGACAGGGACTGCAACTAATGAAAAACTGTTTTTT.

The V call is TRBV25-1, the J call TRBJ1-1; 7 positions agree with TRBD1. This CDR3 has 15 residues. Trimming cost V 3 bases and J 5 bases; bases outside gene matches: 9. From germline, CDR1 is MGHDK and CDR2 SYGVNS. The DNA of the CDR3 is TGTGCCAGCAGTGAGTGGGACAGCCGACGAACTGAAGCTTTCTTT. It yields the protein CASSEWDSRRTEAFF.

The rearrangement links TRBV5-6 to TRBJ2-7, with D uncertain. This CDR3 is built from 13 residues. CDR1 is SGHDT, CDR2 YYEEEE, per germline. Trimming took off 0 bases at V and 9 bases at J, with 13 bases between the two ends. The CDR3 region is CASSLGPRAPQYF. CDR3 coding DNA: TGTGCCAGCAGCTTGGGCCCGCGCGCCCCGCAGTACTTC. The entire variable domain, with the rest obtained from reference TRBV5-6 and TRBJ2-7, is as follows: DAGVTQSPTHLIKTRGQQVTLRCSPKSGHDTVSWYQQALGQGPQFIFQYYEEEERQRGNFPDRFSGHQFPNYSSELNVNALLLGDSALYLCASSLGPRAPQYFGPGTRLTVT.

The V call is TRBV6-1, the J call TRBJ2-3; TRBD2 aligns across 7 bases. After removal of 4 bases from V and 3 bases from J, the junction contained 10 bases not matched to a gene. CDR3 length: 16 amino acids. CDR1 is MNHNS, CDR2 SASEGT, per germline. DNA of the CDR3: TGTGCCAGCAGTGTAGAGCGGGGACTTGGAACAGATACGCAGTATTTT. The encoded protein is CASSVERGLGTDTQYF.

This clone was counted between two and nine times. The rearrangement uses TRBV4-3 and TRBJ1-4, with D perhaps matching TRBD1 (6 bases). The CDR3 length is 14 residues. Germline CDR1 and CDR2: LGHNA and YSLEER. V lost 2 bases to trimming and J lost 4 bases, with 8 bases between them. This CDR3 reads CASSQRGNNEKLFF. CDR3 bases: TGCGCCAGCAGCCAAAGGGGGAATAATGAAAAACTGTTTTTT.